This TCR beta chain emerged from a study of T cells in Graves' hyperthyroidism and ophthalmopathy. V shed 1 base and J shed 7 bases, with 14 bases lying between them. Germline-derived CDR1 and CDR2 are MGHRA and YSYEKL. This CDR3 has 15 amino acids. Amplified TCR beta CDR3 regions derived from RNA transcripts. Researchers ran a first-round RT-PCR on the TCR CDR3 using the HTBI primer set. TCRdb redid the calling of the multiplex PCR reads with MiXCR, one entry per CDR3 protein. Here the sample spans a few hundred thousand distinct CDR3 sequences, approximately 15% being singletons. Points on this clonotype: Its antigen is undetermined.

Study-wide results and caveats: Blood held most thyroid clonotypes expanded above 0.001 frequency. A model built on 13 V-J features separated ophthalmopathy from stable hyperthyroidism.

Patients aged 18 to 65 had newly diagnosed hyperthyroidism lasting under 2 months. Predating any ophthalmopathy symptoms, the blood sample was taken at first hyperthyroidism diagnosis. This chain connects TRBV4-1 to TRBJ2-1, with TRBD1 as a possible D gene (7 bases). This receptor was obtained from a woman aged 18-29 years with Graves' hyperthyroidism that later progressed to Graves' ophthalmopathy. Sequenced: blood. The DNA for the CDR3 is TGCGCCAGCAGCCAAGCAGGGGGAGGACAAAATGAGCAGTTCTTC. Its protein product is CASSQAGGGQNEQFF.